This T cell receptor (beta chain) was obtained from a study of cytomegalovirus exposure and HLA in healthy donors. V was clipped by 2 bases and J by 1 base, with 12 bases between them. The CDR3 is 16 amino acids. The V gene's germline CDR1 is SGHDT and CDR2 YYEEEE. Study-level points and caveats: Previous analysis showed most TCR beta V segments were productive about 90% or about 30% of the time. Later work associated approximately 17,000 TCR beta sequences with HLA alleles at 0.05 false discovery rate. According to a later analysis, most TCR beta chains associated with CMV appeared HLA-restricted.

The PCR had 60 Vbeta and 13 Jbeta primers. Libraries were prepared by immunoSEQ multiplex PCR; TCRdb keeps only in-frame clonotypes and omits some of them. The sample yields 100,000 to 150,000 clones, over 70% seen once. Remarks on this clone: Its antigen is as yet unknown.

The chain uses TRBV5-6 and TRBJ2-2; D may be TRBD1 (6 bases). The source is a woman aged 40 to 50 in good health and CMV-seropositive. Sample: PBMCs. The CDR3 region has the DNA TGTGCCAGCAGCTTCGGAGACAGGAGGAACACCGGGGAGCTGTTTTTT. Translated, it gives CASSFGDRRNTGELFF. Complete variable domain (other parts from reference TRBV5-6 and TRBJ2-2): DAGVTQSPTHLIKTRGQQVTLRCSPKSGHDTVSWYQQALGQGPQFIFQYYEEEERQRGNFPDRFSGHQFPNYSSELNVNALLLGDSALYLCASSFGDRRNTGELFFGEGSRLTVL.